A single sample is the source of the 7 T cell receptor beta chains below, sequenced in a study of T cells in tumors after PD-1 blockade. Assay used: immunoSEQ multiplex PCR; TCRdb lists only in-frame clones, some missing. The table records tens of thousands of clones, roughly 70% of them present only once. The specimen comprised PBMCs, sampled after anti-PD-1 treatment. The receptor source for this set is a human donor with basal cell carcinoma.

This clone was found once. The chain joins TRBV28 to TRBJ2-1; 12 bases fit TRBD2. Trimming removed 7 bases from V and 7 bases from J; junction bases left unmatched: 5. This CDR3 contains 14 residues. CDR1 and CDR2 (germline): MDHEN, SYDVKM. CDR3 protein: CASKETSGRNEQFF. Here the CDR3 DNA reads TGTGCCAGCAAGGAGACTAGCGGGAGAAATGAGCAGTTCTTC. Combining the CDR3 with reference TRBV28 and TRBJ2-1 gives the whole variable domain DVKVTQSSRYLVKRTGEKVFLECVQDMDHENMFWYRQDPGLGLRLIYFSYDVKMKEKGDIPEGYSVSREKKERFSLILESASTNQTSMYLCASKETSGRNEQFFGPGTRLTVL.

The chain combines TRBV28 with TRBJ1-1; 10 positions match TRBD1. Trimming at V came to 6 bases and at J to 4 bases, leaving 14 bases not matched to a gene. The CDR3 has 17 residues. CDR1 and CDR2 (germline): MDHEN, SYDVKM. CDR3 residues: CASSLNMGTGVGTEAFF. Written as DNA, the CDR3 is TGTGCCAGCAGCCTCAATATGGGGACAGGGGTGGGCACTGAAGCTTTCTTT.

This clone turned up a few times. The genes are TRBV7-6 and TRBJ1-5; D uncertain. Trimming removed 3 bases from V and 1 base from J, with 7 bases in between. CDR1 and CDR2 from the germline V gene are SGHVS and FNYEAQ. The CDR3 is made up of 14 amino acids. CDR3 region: CASSLLGSNQPQHF. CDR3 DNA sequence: TGTGCCAGCAGCTTGTTGGGGAGCAATCAGCCCCAGCATTTT. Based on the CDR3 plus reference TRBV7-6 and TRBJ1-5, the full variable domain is GAGVSQSPRYKVTKRGQDVALRCDPISGHVSLYWYRQALGQGPEFLTYFNYEAQQDKSGLPNDRFSAERPEGSISTLTIQRTEQRDSAMYRCASSLLGSNQPQHFGDGTRLSIL.

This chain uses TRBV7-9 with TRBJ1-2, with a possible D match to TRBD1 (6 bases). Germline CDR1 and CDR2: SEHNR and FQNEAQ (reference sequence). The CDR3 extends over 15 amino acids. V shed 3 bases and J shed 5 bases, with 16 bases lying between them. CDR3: CASSFTEGGAYGYTF. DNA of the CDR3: TGTGCCAGCAGCTTTACCGAGGGGGGGGCTTATGGCTACACCTTC.

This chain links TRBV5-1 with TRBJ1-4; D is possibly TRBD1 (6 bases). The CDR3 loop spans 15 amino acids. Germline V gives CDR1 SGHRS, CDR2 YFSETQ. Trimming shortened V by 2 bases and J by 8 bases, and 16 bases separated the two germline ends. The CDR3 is CASSLEGTPFEKLFF. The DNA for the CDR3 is TGCGCCAGCAGCTTAGAGGGGACACCGTTCGAAAAACTGTTTTTT.

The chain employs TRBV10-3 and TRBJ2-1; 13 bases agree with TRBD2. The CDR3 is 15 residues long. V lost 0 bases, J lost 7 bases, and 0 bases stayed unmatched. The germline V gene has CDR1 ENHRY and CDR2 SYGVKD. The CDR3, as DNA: TGTGCCATCAGTGAGTCGACTAGCGGGGGGAATGAGCAGTTCTTC. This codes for CAISESTSGGNEQFF.

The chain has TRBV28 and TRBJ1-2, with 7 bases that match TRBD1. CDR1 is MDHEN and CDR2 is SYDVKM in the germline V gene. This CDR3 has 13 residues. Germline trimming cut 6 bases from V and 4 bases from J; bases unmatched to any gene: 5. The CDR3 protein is CASSVDRTYGYTF. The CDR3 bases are TGTGCCAGCAGCGTGGACAGGACCTATGGCTACACCTTC.